This is a list of T cell receptor beta chains from one sample in a study of cytomegalovirus exposure and HLA in healthy donors. Clones were sequenced by immunoSEQ multiplex PCR, and TCRdb holds only the in-frame ones, with some missing. The profile shows roughly 98,000 clones, around 77% of them singletons. Sequences were obtained from PBMCs. All receptors come from a man aged 40-50 years in good health and CMV-seronegative. CDR3s include the opening cysteine and the closing phenylalanine or tryptophan. The D gene is left open where the match is weak. Rows may omit the clone size; those that give it use once, few, many or a size class.

TRBV9	NA	TRBJ1-2	NA	TGTGCCAGCAGCGCTGGACTGATTAACTATGGCTACACCTTC	CASSAGLINYGYTF
TRBV5-8	many	TRBJ2-5	NA	TGTGCCAGCAGCTTGTTTTCTAGCCCTACACAAGAGACCCAGTACTTC	CASSLFSSPTQETQYF
TRBV6-4	once	TRBJ1-1	TRBD1	TGTGCCAGCAGTAAAGGGACAGGGGGTAACACTGAAGCTTTCTTT	CASSKGTGGNTEAFF
TRBV28	NA	TRBJ2-3	NA	TGTGCCAGCAGTTTATCCGGGCAGGGAATTGTAGATACGCAGTATTTT	CASSLSGQGIVDTQYF
TRBV6-1	NA	TRBJ2-1	TRBD2	TGTGCCAGCAGTGAAGCCCCTAGCGGGACCTTATATGAGCAGTTCTTC	CASSEAPSGTLYEQFF
TRBV6-5	few	TRBJ2-2	TRBD2	TGTGCCACGACCCTTAGCGGGGCAGTTGCCGGGGAGCTGTTTTTT	CATTLSGAVAGELFF
TRBV9	few	TRBJ2-2	NA	TGTGCCAGCAGCGTATTGGAGGCAACCGGGGAGCTGTTTTTT	CASSVLEATGELFF
TRBV27	NA	TRBJ2-7	TRBD1	TGTGCCAGCAGCACGGACAGGACCTACGAGCAGTACTTC	CASSTDRTYEQYF
TRBV10-2	NA	TRBJ2-3	NA	TGCGCCAGCAGTGAGACCTCAGGGGTGGCAGATACGCAGTATTTT	CASSETSGVADTQYF
TRBV6-5	NA	TRBJ2-7	TRBD1	TGTGCCAGCAGTTATAAAGACAGGGGTTCTTACGAGCAGTACTTC	CASSYKDRGSYEQYF
TRBV19	NA	TRBJ1-1	NA	TGTGCCAGTAGTAGTGGTTGGGGAGCAAGCACTGAAGCTTTCTTT	CASSSGWGASTEAFF
TRBV2	NA	TRBJ2-5	TRBD2	TGTGCCAGCAGTGAAAAGGCTAGCGGGAGTGGGGGGACCCAGTACTTC	CASSEKASGSGGTQYF
TRBV30	NA	TRBJ2-3	NA	TGTGCCTGGAGTGTAGGCGGGTCAAGCACAGATACGCAGTATTTT	CAWSVGGSSTDTQYF
TRBV19	NA	TRBJ1-4	NA	TGTGCCAGTAGTCGGTCTGGTAATATAGATGAAAAACTGTTTTTT	CASSRSGNIDEKLFF
TRBV5-4	once	TRBJ1-1	NA	TGTGCCAGCTCGGTGGGGGGGAACACTGAAGCTTTCTTT	CASSVGGNTEAFF
TRBV4-2	once	TRBJ2-7	TRBD1	TGTGCCAGCAGCCAAGATGAAGGGACAGGGATTGGCGAGCAGTACTTC	CASSQDEGTGIGEQYF
TRBV14	NA	TRBJ2-7	NA	TGTGCCAGCAGCCCCCGCGGAGCCAAGGTCTACGAGCAGTACTTC	CASSPRGAKVYEQYF
TRBV27	NA	TRBJ1-1	TRBD1	TGTGCCAGTAGGACAGGGAAAAAGGAGATGAACACTGAAGCTTTCTTT	CASRTGKKEMNTEAFF
TRBV2	few	TRBJ2-7	TRBD2	TGTGCCAGCAGTGAAATCGGGGGGGCCGCCTACGAGCAGTACTTC	CASSEIGGAAYEQYF
TRBV5-1	NA	TRBJ2-7	TRBD1	TGCGCCAGCAGCACCTCCGGGACAGGGGGGAACGGGCAGTACTTC	CASSTSGTGGNGQYF
TRBV10-3	NA	TRBJ2-5	NA	TGTGCCATCAGTAGCGGGACACCTGCGGGGGACCAGTACTTC	CAISSGTPAGDQYF
TRBV5-1	few	TRBJ2-2	NA	TGCGCCAGCAGCTTGGCGCTACAGGCCAACACCGGGGAGCTGTTTTTT	CASSLALQANTGELFF
TRBV6-1	few	TRBJ1-2	NA	TGTGCCAGCAACTCTCTAGGGGTAATCGACTATGGCTACACCTTC	CASNSLGVIDYGYTF
TRBV4-1	few	TRBJ2-7	NA	TGCGCCAGCAGCCAGGACAGAGCTTCCTACGAGCAGTACTTC	CASSQDRASYEQYF